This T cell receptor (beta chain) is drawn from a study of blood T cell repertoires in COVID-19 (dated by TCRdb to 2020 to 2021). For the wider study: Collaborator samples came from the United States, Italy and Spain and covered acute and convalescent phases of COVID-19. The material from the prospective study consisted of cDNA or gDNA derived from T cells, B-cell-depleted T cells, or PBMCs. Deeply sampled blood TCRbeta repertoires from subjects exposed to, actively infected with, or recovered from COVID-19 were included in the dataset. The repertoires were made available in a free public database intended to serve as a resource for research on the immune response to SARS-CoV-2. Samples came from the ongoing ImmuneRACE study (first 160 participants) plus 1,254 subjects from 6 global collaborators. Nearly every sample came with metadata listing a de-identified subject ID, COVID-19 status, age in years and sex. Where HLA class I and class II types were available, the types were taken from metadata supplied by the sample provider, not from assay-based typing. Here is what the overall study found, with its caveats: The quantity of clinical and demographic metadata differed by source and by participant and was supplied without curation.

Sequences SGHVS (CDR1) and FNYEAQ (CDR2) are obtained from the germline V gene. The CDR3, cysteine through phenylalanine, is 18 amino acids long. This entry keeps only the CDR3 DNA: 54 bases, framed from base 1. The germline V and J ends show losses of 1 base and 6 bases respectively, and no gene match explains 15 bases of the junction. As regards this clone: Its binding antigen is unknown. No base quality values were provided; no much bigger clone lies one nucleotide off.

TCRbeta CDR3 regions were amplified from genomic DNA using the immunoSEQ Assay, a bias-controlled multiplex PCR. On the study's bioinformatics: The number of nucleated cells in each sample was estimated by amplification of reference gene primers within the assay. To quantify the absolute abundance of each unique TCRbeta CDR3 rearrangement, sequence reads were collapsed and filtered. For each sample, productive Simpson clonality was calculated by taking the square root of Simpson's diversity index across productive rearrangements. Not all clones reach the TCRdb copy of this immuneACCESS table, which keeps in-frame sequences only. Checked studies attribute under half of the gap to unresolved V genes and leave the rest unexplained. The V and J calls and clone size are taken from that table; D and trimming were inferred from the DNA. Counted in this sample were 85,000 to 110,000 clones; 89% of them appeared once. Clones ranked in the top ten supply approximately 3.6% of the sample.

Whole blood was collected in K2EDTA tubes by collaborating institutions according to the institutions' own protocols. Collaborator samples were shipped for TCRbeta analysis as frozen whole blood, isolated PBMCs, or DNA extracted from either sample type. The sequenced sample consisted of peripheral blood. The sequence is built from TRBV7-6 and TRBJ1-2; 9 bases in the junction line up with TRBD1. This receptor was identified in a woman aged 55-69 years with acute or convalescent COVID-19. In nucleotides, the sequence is TGTGCCAGCAGCTTAGAAGCCCGGGACAGGGATGGGGGAGATGGCTACACCTTC. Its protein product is CASSLEARDRDGGDGYTF.